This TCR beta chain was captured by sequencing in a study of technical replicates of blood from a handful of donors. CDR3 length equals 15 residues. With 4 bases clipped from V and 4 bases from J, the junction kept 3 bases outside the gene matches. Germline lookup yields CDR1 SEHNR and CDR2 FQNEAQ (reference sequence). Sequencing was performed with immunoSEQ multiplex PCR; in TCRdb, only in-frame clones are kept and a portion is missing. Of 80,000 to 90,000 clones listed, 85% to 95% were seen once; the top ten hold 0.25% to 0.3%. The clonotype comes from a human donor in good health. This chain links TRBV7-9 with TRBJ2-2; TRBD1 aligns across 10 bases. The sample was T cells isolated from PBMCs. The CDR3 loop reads CASSWDRGSTGELFF. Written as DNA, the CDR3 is TGTGCCAGCAGCTGGGACAGGGGATCCACCGGGGAGCTGTTTTTT.